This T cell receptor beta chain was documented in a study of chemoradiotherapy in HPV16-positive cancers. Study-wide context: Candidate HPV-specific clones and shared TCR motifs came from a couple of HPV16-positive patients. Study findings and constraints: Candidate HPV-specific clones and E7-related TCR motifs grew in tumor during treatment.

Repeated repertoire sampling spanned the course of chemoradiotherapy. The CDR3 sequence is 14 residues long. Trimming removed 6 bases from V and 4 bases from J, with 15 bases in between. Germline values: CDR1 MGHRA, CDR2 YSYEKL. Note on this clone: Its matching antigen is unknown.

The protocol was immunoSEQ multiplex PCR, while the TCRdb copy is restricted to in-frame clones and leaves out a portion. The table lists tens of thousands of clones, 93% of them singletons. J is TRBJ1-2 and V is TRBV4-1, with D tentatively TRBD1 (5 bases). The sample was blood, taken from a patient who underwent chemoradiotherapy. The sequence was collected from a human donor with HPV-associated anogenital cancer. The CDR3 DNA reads TGCGCCAGCAGACCCGGGACGCGGGTCTATGGCTACACCTTC. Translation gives CASRPGTRVYGYTF.